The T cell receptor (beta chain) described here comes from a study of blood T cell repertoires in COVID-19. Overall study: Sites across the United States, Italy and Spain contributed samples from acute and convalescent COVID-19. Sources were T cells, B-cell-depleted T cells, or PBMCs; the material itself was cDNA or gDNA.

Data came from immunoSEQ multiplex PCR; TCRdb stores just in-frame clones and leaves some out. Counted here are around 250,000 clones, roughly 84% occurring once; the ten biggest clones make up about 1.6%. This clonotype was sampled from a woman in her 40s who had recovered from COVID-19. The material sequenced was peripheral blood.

The CDR3, as DNA: TGTGCCAGCAGCTTTCAGGGGTCCTATAGCAATCAGCCCCAGCATTTT. It codes for CASSFQGSYSNQPQHF. J is TRBJ1-5 and V is TRBV5-6; TRBD1 might be the D (6 bases). CDR3 length equals 16 residues. V was pared by 2 bases and J by 0 bases, with 12 bases between. CDR1 and CDR2 (germline): SGHDT, YYEEEE.